These 15 T cell receptor beta chains share one sample of origin, sequenced in a study of shared clonotypes between healthy human individuals. Some clones are missing from TCRdb's copy, which holds only in-frame ones; the method was immunoSEQ multiplex PCR. The sample shows some 530,000 clones, about 72% of them seen only once. Material: PBMCs. The receptors derive from a woman aged 40 to 49 in good health. Some clones in this sample may be carry-over from other donors' samples.

The genes are TRBV28 and TRBJ1-2; the D is unclear. This CDR3 comprises 12 residues. V was pared by 6 bases and J by 6 bases, with 11 bases between. Germline V CDR1 and CDR2: MDHEN, SYDVKM. CDR3 DNA: TGTGCCAGCAGCCAAAACAGAGATGGCTACACCTTC. This sequence encodes CASSQNRDGYTF.

This rearrangement joins TRBV11-3 to TRBJ2-1; D is unresolved. In germline, CDR1 is SGHNT, CDR2 YENEEA. The CDR3 length is 13 residues. V gave up 1 base and J gave up 8 bases, with 9 bases separating them. CDR3 loop: CASSLVLEDEQFF. CDR3 bases: TGTGCCAGCAGCTTAGTCCTCGAGGATGAGCAGTTCTTC. Using reference TRBV11-3 and TRBJ2-1 for the parts outside the CDR3, the full variable domain is EAGVVQSPRYKIIEKKQPVAFWCNPISGHNTLYWYLQNLGQGPELLIRYENEEAVDDSQLPKDRFSAERLKGVDSTLKIQPAELGDSAVYLCASSLVLEDEQFFGPGTRLTVL.

V is TRBV9 and J is TRBJ1-1; D unclear. The CDR3 covers 14 residues. V was trimmed by 0 bases and J by 1 base, leaving 7 bases between them. The germline V gene encodes CDR1 SGDLS and CDR2 YYNGEE. CDR3 bases: TGTGCCAGCAGCGTAGACGGTCCGAACACTGAAGCTTTCTTT. Amino acids: CASSVDGPNTEAFF. Supplemented by reference TRBV9 and TRBJ1-1, the full variable domain reads DSGVTQTPKHLITATGQRVTLRCSPRSGDLSVYWYQQSLDQGLQFLIQYYNGEERAKGNILERFSAQQFPDLHSELNLSSLELGDSALYFCASSVDGPNTEAFFGQGTRLTVV.

The DNA for the CDR3 is TGTGCCAGCAGCCAGGGACTAGCGGGAGAGGGTGAGACCCAGTACTTC. The encoded protein is CASSQGLAGEGETQYF. The chain recombines TRBV11-1 with TRBJ2-5; 14 bases map to TRBD2. V dropped 5 bases and J dropped 5; count of bases not matched to a gene: 7. CDR1 and CDR2 (germline): SGHAT, FQDESV (reference sequence). There are 16 residues in the CDR3.

The chain couples TRBV30 to TRBJ2-1; possible D gene TRBD1, 6 bases. Trimming shortened V by 3 bases and J by 7 bases, and 16 bases separated the two germline ends. Germline-derived CDR1 and CDR2 are GTSNPN and SVGIG (reference sequence). This CDR3 is built from 14 residues. This chain's CDR3 is CAWSLGPGVNEQFF. The CDR3 DNA is TGTGCCTGGAGCCTGGGACCAGGGGTGAATGAGCAGTTCTTC.

The rearrangement links TRBV5-8 to TRBJ1-5; no reliable D call. This CDR3 has 14 residues. V gave up 0 bases and J gave up 5 bases, with 9 bases separating them. Germline values: CDR1 SGHTS, CDR2 YDEGEE. The CDR3 protein is CASSLGSVDQPQHF. In nucleotides, the CDR3 is TGTGCCAGCAGCTTGGGGAGTGTAGATCAGCCCCAGCATTTT.

The rearrangement uses TRBV28 and TRBJ2-3; the match to TRBD2 covers 7 bases. This CDR3 is 19 amino acids long. The V gene's germline CDR1 is MDHEN and CDR2 SYDVKM. V trimming: 5 bases; J trimming: 0 bases; junction bases outside the gene matches: 17. This CDR3 is CASSLRRGWEGTSTDTQYF. The DNA for the CDR3 is TGTGCCAGCAGTCTCAGACGTGGGTGGGAGGGAACTAGCACAGATACGCAGTATTTT.

The rearrangement uses TRBV7-9 and TRBJ2-5, with 7 bases aligning to TRBD1. The DNA end lines up better with TRBJ2-7; the J call may be wrong. Looked up from germline, CDR1 is SEHNR and CDR2 is FQNEAQ (reference sequence). The CDR3 runs 13 residues. This CDR3 reads CASSSRGTYEQYF. The CDR3 DNA sequence: TGTGCCAGCAGCTCCAGGGGGACCTACGAGCAGTACTTC.

This clone was seen only once. The chain is built from TRBV11-2 and TRBJ2-7, with TRBD2 matching 8 bases. After removal of 2 bases from V and 0 bases from J, the junction contained 6 bases not matched to a gene. The V gene's germline CDR1 is SGHAT and CDR2 FQNNGV. There are 16 residues in the CDR3. The CDR3 spells CASSLQTSGSSYEQYF. The CDR3 DNA is TGTGCCAGCAGCTTACAAACTAGCGGTAGCTCCTACGAGCAGTACTTC.

This sequence joins TRBV7-9 and TRBJ1-4; 8 nucleotides agree with TRBD1. Germline values: CDR1 SEHNR, CDR2 FQNEAQ (reference sequence). The ends lost 6 bases at V and 6 bases at J; junction bases unmatched: 9. The CDR3 loop spans 15 amino acids. The CDR3 DNA reads as TGTGCCAGCAGGCAAACAGGGGGTCAGGATGAAAAACTGTTTTTT. It codes for CASRQTGGQDEKLFF.

V is TRBV7-9 and J is TRBJ1-2; 10 bases are a match to TRBD1. This CDR3 has 17 amino acids. Germline-derived CDR1 and CDR2 are SEHNR and FQNEAQ (reference sequence). With V trimmed by 1 base and J by 4 bases, 9 bases remained unmatched. The CDR3 is CASSLERKTGGFYGYTF. As DNA, the CDR3 is TGTGCCAGCAGCTTAGAGAGAAAGACAGGGGGCTTCTATGGCTACACCTTC.

The rearrangement links TRBV19 to TRBJ2-1, with D perhaps TRBD1 or TRBD2 (7 bases each). V gave up 4 bases and J gave up 12 bases, with 25 bases separating them. This CDR3 comprises 16 residues. The germline V gene encodes CDR1 LNHDA and CDR2 SQIVND (reference sequence). DNA for the CDR3: TGTGCCAGTAGTAGAGCCTCCGGACAGGCAGGGAGGGGGCAGTTCTTC. This gives the protein CASSRASGQAGRGQFF.

The J gene is TRBJ2-1, the V gene TRBV18, with 11 bases lining up with TRBD2. The V and J ends lost 2 bases and 6 bases, in that order; junction bases with no gene match: 3. The CDR3 has 15 amino acids. Germline-derived CDR1 and CDR2 are KGHSH and LQKENI. CDR3 coding DNA: TGTGCCAGCTCACCAACTAGCGGGAGAGGCAATGAGCAGTTCTTC. It yields the protein CASSPTSGRGNEQFF.

V usage is TRBV28 and J usage is TRBJ2-1; D may be TRBD2 (5 bases). CDR3 size: 15 residues. V was pared by 0 bases and J by 10 bases, with 16 bases between. Germline-derived CDR1 and CDR2 are MDHEN and SYDVKM. The CDR3 DNA is TGTGCCAGCAGTTTATGGACTGATACTAGGAACGAGCAGTTCTTC. Its translation: CASSLWTDTRNEQFF.

This clone was seen once. The V call is TRBV5-1, the J call TRBJ2-1, with TRBD2 matching over 9 bases. The germline gives CDR1 SGHRS, CDR2 YFSETQ. V lost 0 bases to trimming and J lost 0 bases; unmatched junction nucleotides: 7. The CDR3 spans 18 residues. The CDR3 loop is CASSLDGLALSSYNEQFF. The CDR3 nucleotides read TGCGCCAGCAGCTTGGATGGACTAGCGTTAAGCTCCTACAATGAGCAGTTCTTC.